Listed below are T cell receptor beta chains from one sample, sequenced in a study of CD4 T cells in relation to SARS-CoV-2 and coronaviruses. Libraries were prepared by immunoSEQ multiplex PCR; TCRdb keeps only in-frame clonotypes and omits some of them. The sample lists tens of thousands of clones; about 92% were seen once. The source material was naive CD4+ T cells from PBMCs. These receptor sequences come from an adult with COVID-19. Both conserved end residues are part of each CDR3. A D gene is named only where the DNA matches it firmly. Clone size is given for some rows only: seen once, a few or many times, or a class if the clone is expanded.

CASSLARAANYNEQFF TGCGCCAGCAGCTTGGCCAGAGCGGCTAACTACAATGAGCAGTTCTTC TRBJ2-1 . TRBV5-1 once
CASSQDLRTGAGYTF TGCGCCAGCAGCCAAGATCTAAGGACAGGAGCCGGCTACACCTTC TRBJ1-2 TRBD1 TRBV4-3 .
CASGPPEEQFF TGTGCCAGCGGGCCCCCTGAGGAGCAGTTCTTC TRBJ2-1 . TRBV6-5 .
CASSLSSYRPSTLSGYTF TGTGCCAGCAGTTTATCGTCCTACCGACCCTCAACGTTGAGTGGCTACACCTTC TRBJ1-2 . TRBV28 .
CATSDPGLAGGDNEQFF TGTGCCACCAGTGACCCCGGACTAGCGGGAGGTGACAATGAGCAGTTCTTC TRBJ2-1 TRBD2 TRBV24-1 .
CASSQRAISGNTIYF TGTGCCAGCAGCCAGCGGGCCATCTCTGGAAACACCATATATTTT TRBJ1-3 . TRBV3-1/TRBV3-2 .
CASSAESSGANVLTF TGTGCCAGCAGCGCCGAAAGCTCTGGGGCCAACGTCCTGACTTTC TRBJ2-6 . TRBV2 .
CASSLGGPGDYGYTF TGTGCCAGCAGCTTGGGGGGTCCTGGGGACTATGGCTACACCTTC TRBJ1-2 . TRBV5-4 .
CASSPSQETQYF TGTGCCAGTAGCCCTTCTCAAGAGACCCAGTACTTC TRBJ2-5 . TRBV19 .
CASSFGDEQFF TGTGCCAGCAGTTTTGGGGATGAGCAGTTCTTC TRBJ2-1 . TRBV12-3/TRBV12-4 few
CASSLGYEQYF TGTGCCAGCAGTTTAGGGTACGAGCAGTACTTC TRBJ2-7 . TRBV12-3/TRBV12-4 .
CASSRPGQGAAGELFF TGTGCCAGCAGCCGTCCGGGACAGGGGGCCGCCGGGGAGCTGTTTTTT TRBJ2-2 TRBD1 TRBV7-2 .
CASSLAGGDTGELFF TGCGCCAGCAGCTTAGCGGGAGGGGACACCGGGGAGCTGTTTTTT TRBJ2-2 TRBD2 TRBV5-1 .
CASSYERAGGNEQFF TGTGCCAGCAGTTACGAGAGGGCCGGCGGCAATGAGCAGTTCTTC TRBJ2-1 . TRBV6-2/TRBV6-3 .
CASSLGQSVAKNIQYF TGTGCCAGCAGCTTAGGGCAGTCCGTAGCCAAAAACATTCAGTACTTC TRBJ2-4 . TRBV7-9 .
CASSLGQGRRNTEAFF TGCGCCAGCAGCTTAGGACAGGGGAGAAGGAACACTGAAGCTTTCTTT TRBJ1-1 TRBD1 TRBV5-1 .
CASSPTENYGYTF TGCGCCAGCAGCCCCACGGAAAACTATGGCTACACCTTC TRBJ1-2 . TRBV5-1 .
CASSLGVGTKNTGELFF TGTGCCAGCAGTTTAGGGGTAGGGACAAAGAACACCGGGGAGCTGTTTTTT TRBJ2-2 . TRBV27 .
CASSPLLGTSGYNEQFF TGTGCCAGCTCACCACTTTTAGGGACTAGCGGTTACAATGAGCAGTTCTTC TRBJ2-1 TRBD2 TRBV18 .
CASSTTRAPATQYF TGTGCCAGCAGTACCACACGCGCCCCCGCTACGCAGTATTTT TRBJ2-3 . TRBV27 .
CASSPGLAGGRGEQYF TGTGCCAGCAGTCCTGGACTAGCGGGAGGACGCGGCGAGCAGTACTTC TRBJ2-7 TRBD2 TRBV7-6 few
CASSRDRGRSYEQYF TGTGCCAGCAGTCGGGACAGGGGGCGATCCTACGAGCAGTACTTC TRBJ2-7 TRBD1 TRBV6-5 .
CASSKEVASGYEQYF TGTGCCAGCAGCAAAGAGGTGGCTAGCGGTTACGAGCAGTACTTC TRBJ2-7 . TRBV21-1 .
CASNVSPLRSYNEQFF TGTGCCAGCAATGTTTCTCCACTACGGTCTTACAATGAGCAGTTCTTC TRBJ2-1 . TRBV28 .
CASSLRRESSYEQYF TGTGCCAGCAGTTTAAGGCGGGAAAGCTCCTACGAGCAGTACTTC TRBJ2-7 . TRBV27 .
CSASRGQSTDTQYF TGCAGTGCTAGTCGGGGACAGAGCACAGATACGCAGTATTTT TRBJ2-3 TRBD1 TRBV20-1 .
CASSFPPRTGPLYNSPLHF TGTGCCAGCAGCTTCCCCCCCCGGACAGGGCCACTCTATAATTCACCCCTCCACTTT TRBJ1-6 TRBD1 TRBV7-3 .